This passage covers 3 T cell receptor beta chains from one sample sequenced in a study of blood T cell repertoires in COVID-19. Some clones are missing from TCRdb's copy, which holds only in-frame ones; the method was immunoSEQ multiplex PCR. Of roughly 100,000 clones listed, around 84% are singletons. What was sequenced was peripheral blood. The receptor set was obtained from a human donor in a cohort sampled during active COVID-19.

The rearrangement joins TRBV19 to TRBJ1-2, with a weak D call TRBD1 (6 bases). Per the germline V gene, CDR1 is LNHDA and CDR2 is SQIVND (reference sequence). There are 15 residues in the CDR3. Trimming left V 3 bases short and J 1 base short, with 12 bases between. CDR3: CASSMRDTINYGYTF. The CDR3 DNA reads as TGTGCCAGTAGTATGAGGGACACCATTAACTATGGCTACACCTTC.

This chain links TRBV5-4 with TRBJ1-2, with 9 bases lining up with TRBD1. V lost 4 bases to trimming and J lost 4 bases; unmatched junction nucleotides: 11. CDR3 length: 16 amino acids. Germline CDR1 SGHNT, CDR2 YYREEE (reference sequence). CDR3 sequence (DNA): TGTGCCAGCAGCGCAGCGGGACAGGGAAAGGTCTATGGCTACACCTTC. This codes for CASSAAGQGKVYGYTF.

The V and J genes are TRBV5-5 and TRBJ2-4; the D gene is possibly TRBD2 (6 bases). V dropped 3 bases and J dropped 3 bases, with 10 bases sitting between them. The germline V gene encodes CDR1 SGHKS and CDR2 YYEKEE (reference sequence). The CDR3 totals 14 residues. The DNA of the CDR3 is TGTGCCAGCAGCTGGCTCGGGGGCAAAAACATTCAGTACTTC. It is translated as CASSWLGGKNIQYF.